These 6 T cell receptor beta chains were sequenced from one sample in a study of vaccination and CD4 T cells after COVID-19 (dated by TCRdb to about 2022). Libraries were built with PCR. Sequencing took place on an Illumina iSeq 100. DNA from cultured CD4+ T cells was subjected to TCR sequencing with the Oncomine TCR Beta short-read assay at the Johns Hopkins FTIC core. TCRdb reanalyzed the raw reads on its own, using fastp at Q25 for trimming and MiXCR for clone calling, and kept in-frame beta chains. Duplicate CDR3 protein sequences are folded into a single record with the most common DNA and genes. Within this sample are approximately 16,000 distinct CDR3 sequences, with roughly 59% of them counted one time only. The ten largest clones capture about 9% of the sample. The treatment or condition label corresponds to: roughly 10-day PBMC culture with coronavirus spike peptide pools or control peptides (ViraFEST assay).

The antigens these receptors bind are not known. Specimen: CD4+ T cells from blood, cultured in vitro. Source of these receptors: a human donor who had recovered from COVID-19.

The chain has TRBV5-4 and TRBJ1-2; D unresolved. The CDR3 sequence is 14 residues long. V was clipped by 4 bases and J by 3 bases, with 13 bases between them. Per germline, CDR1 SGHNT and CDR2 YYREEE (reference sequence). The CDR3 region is CASSAAGEDYGYTF. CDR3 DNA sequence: TGTGCCAGCAGCGCCGCTGGGGAGGACTATGGCTACACCTTC.

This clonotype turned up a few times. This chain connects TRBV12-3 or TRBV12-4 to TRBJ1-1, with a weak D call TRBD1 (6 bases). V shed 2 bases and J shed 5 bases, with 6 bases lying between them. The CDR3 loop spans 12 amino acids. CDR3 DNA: TGTGCCAGCAGTTTAAGGGGGACTGAAGCTTTCTTT. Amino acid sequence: CASSLRGTEAFF.

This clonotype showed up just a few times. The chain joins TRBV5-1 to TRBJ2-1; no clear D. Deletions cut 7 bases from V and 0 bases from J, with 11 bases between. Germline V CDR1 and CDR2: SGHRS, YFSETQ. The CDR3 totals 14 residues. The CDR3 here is CASLMDPSYNEQFF. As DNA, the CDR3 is TGCGCCAGCCTCATGGACCCCTCCTACAATGAGCAGTTCTTC.

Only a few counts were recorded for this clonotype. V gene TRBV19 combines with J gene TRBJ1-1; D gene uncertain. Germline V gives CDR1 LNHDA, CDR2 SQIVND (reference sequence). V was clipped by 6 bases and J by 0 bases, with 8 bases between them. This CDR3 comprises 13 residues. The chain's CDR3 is CASSGLLNTEAFF. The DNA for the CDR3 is TGTGCCAGTAGCGGGCTTCTGAACACTGAAGCTTTCTTT.

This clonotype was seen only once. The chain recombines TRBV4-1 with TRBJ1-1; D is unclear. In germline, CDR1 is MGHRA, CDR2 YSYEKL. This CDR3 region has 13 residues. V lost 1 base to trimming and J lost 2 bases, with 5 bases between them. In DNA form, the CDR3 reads TGCGCCAGCAGCCAAGGGAGAAACACTGAAGCTTTCTTT. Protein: CASSQGRNTEAFF.

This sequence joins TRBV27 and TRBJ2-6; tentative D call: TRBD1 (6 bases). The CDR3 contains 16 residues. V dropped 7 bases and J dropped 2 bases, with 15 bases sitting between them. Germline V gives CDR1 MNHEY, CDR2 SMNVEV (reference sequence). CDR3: CASTPAYRAGANVLTF. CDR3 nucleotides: TGTGCCAGCACCCCCGCCTACAGGGCTGGGGCCAACGTCCTGACTTTC.